The rows below give T cell receptor beta chains drawn from one sample of a study of shared clonotypes between healthy human individuals. Generated by immunoSEQ multiplex PCR, the TCRdb table keeps only in-frame clones and is missing some. Of a few million clones in the sample, roughly 93% were seen once. Sequences were obtained from naive CD4+ T cells from PBMCs. All receptors derive from a man younger than 35 in good health. Some clones in this sample may be carry-over from other donors' samples. Each CDR3 is given with its conserved first and last residue. A D gene is named only where the DNA matches it firmly. Size values are once, few and many counts, or a class for expanded clones, and some rows have none.

d_gene: -; abundance: once; v_gene: TRBV7-9; j_gene: TRBJ2-3; CDR3nt: TGTGCCAGCAGCTTAGAACGGGACACAGATACGCAGTATTTT; CDR3aa: CASSLERDTDTQYF
d_gene: -; abundance: -; v_gene: TRBV4-1; j_gene: TRBJ2-5; CDR3nt: TGCGCCAGCAGCAGGAGCGGGCTGCTGGGGGAGACCCAGTACTTC; CDR3aa: CASSRSGLLGETQYF
d_gene: TRBD2; abundance: -; v_gene: TRBV7-3; j_gene: TRBJ2-3; CDR3nt: TGTGCCAGCAGCTCTCCCTTTAGCGGGAGCCCAGATACGCAGTATTTT; CDR3aa: CASSSPFSGSPDTQYF
d_gene: -; abundance: -; v_gene: TRBV4-1; j_gene: TRBJ1-2; CDR3nt: TGCGCCAGCAGCCACCCCGGGGGGAGTGGGGAATACTATGGCTACACCTTC; CDR3aa: CASSHPGGSGEYYGYTF
d_gene: -; abundance: -; v_gene: TRBV7-2; j_gene: TRBJ2-7; CDR3nt: TGTGCCAGCAGCTTAGGCCCCAACGCCGAGCAGTACTTC; CDR3aa: CASSLGPNAEQYF
d_gene: -; abundance: once; v_gene: TRBV6-5; j_gene: TRBJ1-2; CDR3nt: TGTGCCAGCAAAGTTCCAGGCAGCTATGGCTACACCTTC; CDR3aa: CASKVPGSYGYTF
d_gene: -; abundance: -; v_gene: TRBV7-8; j_gene: TRBJ1-1; CDR3nt: TGTGCCAGCATCCTTCGGGTGAAGGGCACTGAAGCTTTCTTT; CDR3aa: CASILRVKGTEAFF
d_gene: TRBD1; abundance: once; v_gene: TRBV28; j_gene: TRBJ2-5; CDR3nt: TGTGCCAGCAGTCTAACGACAGGGTTACAAGAGACCCAGTACTTC; CDR3aa: CASSLTTGLQETQYF
d_gene: -; abundance: -; v_gene: TRBV7-3; j_gene: TRBJ1-3; CDR3nt: TGTGCCAGCAGCTTAAGTCAGGATAACACCATATATTTT; CDR3aa: CASSLSQDNTIYF
d_gene: -; abundance: -; v_gene: TRBV7-2; j_gene: TRBJ2-7; CDR3nt: TGTGCCAGCAGCTTAGTAGGGAGGGAGCAGTACTTC; CDR3aa: CASSLVGREQYF
d_gene: TRBD1; abundance: -; v_gene: TRBV9; j_gene: TRBJ2-3; CDR3nt: TGTGCCAGCAGCGCCCGACAGGGGGCGAGAGATACGCAGTATTTT; CDR3aa: CASSARQGARDTQYF
d_gene: -; abundance: -; v_gene: TRBV4-2; j_gene: TRBJ2-1; CDR3nt: TGTGCCAGCAGCGGCCGGCCCAGCAGGTCCTACAATGAGCAGTTCTTC; CDR3aa: CASSGRPSRSYNEQFF
d_gene: -; abundance: -; v_gene: TRBV9; j_gene: TRBJ1-4; CDR3nt: TGTGCCAGCAGCTCCCAAGGACACAATGAAAAACTGTTTTTT; CDR3aa: CASSSQGHNEKLFF
d_gene: -; abundance: -; v_gene: TRBV5-1; j_gene: TRBJ1-1; CDR3nt: TGCGCCAGCAGCTCAGGGACTGGCACTGAAGCTTTCTTT; CDR3aa: CASSSGTGTEAFF
d_gene: TRBD1; abundance: -; v_gene: TRBV27; j_gene: TRBJ1-5; CDR3nt: TGTGCCAGCAGGGGACAGTTTAGCAATCAGCCCCAGCATTTT; CDR3aa: CASRGQFSNQPQHF
d_gene: TRBD2; abundance: -; v_gene: TRBV2; j_gene: TRBJ2-3; CDR3nt: TGTGCCAGCAGTCTTCTAGCGGGGAAGGATACGCAGTATTTT; CDR3aa: CASSLLAGKDTQYF